These 5 T cell receptor beta chains came from one sample sequenced in a study of response to subunit inactivated influenza vaccine. TCRdb independently ran MiXCR on the RT-PCR reads; one entry per CDR3 protein. The sample includes fewer than 650,000 distinct CDR3 sequences, around 13% seen only once; the top ten take about an eighth. The input for sequencing was PBMCs from blood, taken 45 days after vaccination. These receptors all come from a man aged 45-65 years who received an inactivated influenza vaccine.

This clonotype was detected only a few times. The gene calls are TRBV7-9 and TRBJ2-4, with TRBD1 matching over 9 bases. Germline lookup yields CDR1 SEHNR and CDR2 FQNEAQ (reference sequence). With 3 bases clipped from V and 3 bases from J, the junction kept 6 bases outside the gene matches. This CDR3 spans 16 amino acids. CDR3 sequence reads: CASSLASGQGKNIQYF. In nucleotides, the CDR3 is TGTGCCAGCAGCTTGGCCTCGGGACAGGGCAAAAACATTCAGTACTTC. Based on the CDR3 plus reference TRBV7-9 and TRBJ2-4, the full variable domain is DTGVSQNPRHKITKRGQNVTFRCDPISEHNRLYWYRQTLGQGPEFLTYFQNEAQLEKSRLLSDRFSAERPKGSFSTLEIQRTEQGDSAMYLCASSLASGQGKNIQYFGAGTRLSVL.

J is TRBJ2-7 and V is TRBV5-1; 8 nucleotides align to TRBD1. The V gene end was trimmed by 3 bases and the J gene end by 5 bases; junction bases not matched to a gene: 10. Germline lookup yields CDR1 SGHRS and CDR2 YFSETQ. The CDR3 is 15 residues long. The CDR3 DNA is TGCGCCAGCAGCTCCCTGGGCAGGGGGCACGACGAGCAGTACTTC. Protein product: CASSSLGRGHDEQYF.

Worth noting for this clonotype: A much larger clonotype is one base distant, so this may be a read error. The chain recombines TRBV10-3 with TRBJ2-3, with 11 bases that match TRBD2. Germline V CDR1 and CDR2: ENHRY, SYGVKD. The CDR3 spans 15 residues. Trimming cost V 6 bases and J 7 bases; bases outside gene matches: 9. The CDR3 bases are TGTGCCATCAGCCCGGCTAGCGGGAGGTCAAATACGCAGTATTTT. Protein product: CAISPASGRSNTQYF.

This clonotype was counted many times. This chain links TRBV15 with TRBJ2-1, with 8 bases lining up with TRBD1. J gave up 5 bases and V 5 bases, and 14 bases lay outside the gene matches. Germline CDR1 is LNHNV and CDR2 is YYDKDF (reference sequence). This CDR3 contains 17 residues. The CDR3 sequence is CATSGHIGTGWDNEQFF. For the CDR3, the DNA is TGTGCCACCAGCGGCCACATCGGGACAGGTTGGGACAATGAGCAGTTCTTC.

This clonotype came up many times. The rearrangement links TRBV12-3 or TRBV12-4 to TRBJ2-3, with 9 bases matching TRBD2. Trimming cost V 1 base and J 7 bases; bases outside gene matches: 9. The CDR3 runs to 16 residues. CDR3 bases: TGTGCCAGCAGTTTAGGTAGCGGGGGCGCCGGGAATACGCAGTATTTT. It is translated as CASSLGSGGAGNTQYF.